Listed here are 32 T cell receptor beta chains from one sample, sequenced in a study of blood T cells in healthy people across ages. PCR was performed a second time for roughly 6 to 12 cycles using a sample-barcoded 5' primer and a J-beta primer mix. TCRdb re-called the 5' RACE reads through MiXCR, storing one row per CDR3 protein. The data hold 850,000 to 1,100,000 distinct CDR3 sequences, with less than 45% observed a single time. Sequencing was done on a sample of blood. These receptors were obtained from a man aged 18 to 29 in good health.

With regard to this clonotype: A junction end diverges from the germline sequence, so it may reflect a read error. The rearrangement joins TRBV20-1 to TRBJ2-5, with 9 bases matching TRBD1. CDR1 and CDR2 (germline): DFQATT, SNEGSKA (reference sequence). The CDR3 length is 15 residues. CDR3 DNA: TGCTGTGCTAGTAAAGGACAGGGGATGGAAGAGACCCAGTACTTC. Protein sequence: CCASKGQGMEETQYF.

The rearrangement joins TRBV27 to TRBJ2-3, with 9 bases that match TRBD1. Trimming removed 2 bases from V and 5 bases from J; junction bases left unmatched: 5. CDR3 size: 15 residues. CDR1 MNHEY and CDR2 SMNVEV come from the germline V gene (reference sequence). CDR3 in amino acids: CASSLRDRAGDTQYF. CDR3 bases: TGTGCCAGCAGTTTAAGGGACAGGGCGGGAGATACGCAGTATTTT.

The chain links TRBV6-2 or TRBV6-3 to TRBJ1-2; D not certain. The V gene lost 0 bases and the J gene lost 0 bases, with 5 bases spanning the gap. This CDR3 has 14 residues. CDR1 MNHEY and CDR2 SVGEGT come from the germline V gene. The CDR3 loop is CASSYSRANYGYTF. The DNA of the CDR3 is TGTGCCAGCAGTTACTCGCGGGCTAACTATGGCTACACCTTC.

This clonotype has just a few counts. The gene calls are TRBV4-3 and TRBJ2-3; 12 bases are a match to TRBD2. The CDR3 runs 18 residues. Germline V gene sequence: CDR1 LGHNA, CDR2 YSLEER. V dropped 4 bases and J dropped 0; count of bases not matched to a gene: 8. The CDR3 nucleotides are TGCGCCAGCAGCCGCGACCTAGCGGGGGGGCTTAGCACAGATACGCAGTATTTT. Its protein is CASSRDLAGGLSTDTQYF.

This clonotype was detected many times. The chain recombines TRBV15 with TRBJ2-1; D not resolved. V lost 5 bases and J lost 0, with 14 bases in between. The V gene's germline CDR1 is LNHNV and CDR2 YYDKDF (reference sequence). The CDR3 is 16 amino acids. CDR3 sequence reads: CATSPSRSASYNEQFF. In DNA form, the CDR3 reads TGTGCCACCAGCCCCTCCCGGAGTGCCTCCTACAATGAGCAGTTCTTC.

The chain links TRBV6-2 or TRBV6-3 to TRBJ1-2; tentative D call: TRBD1 (5 bases). The CDR3 is made up of 16 amino acids. In germline, CDR1 is MNHEY, CDR2 SVGEGT. Trimming took off 2 bases at V and 8 bases at J, with 21 bases between the two ends. The CDR3 spells CASSYLLGTDLTGYTF. Here the CDR3 DNA reads TGTGCCAGCAGTTACCTCCTCGGGACTGACCTGACGGGCTACACCTTC.

The genes are TRBV20-1 and TRBJ2-5; 7 bases line up with TRBD2. The J call may not be correct, given that the DNA end is closer to TRBJ2-7. Germline V gene data show CDR1 as DFQATT and CDR2 as SNEGSKA (reference sequence). The CDR3 runs to 15 residues. The CDR3 spells CSASEAGGTNYEQYF. As DNA, the CDR3 is TGCAGTGCGAGCGAGGCCGGGGGGACCAACTACGAGCAGTACTTC.

This chain links TRBV4-2 with TRBJ2-4; no clear D gene. V dropped 0 bases and J dropped 0 bases, with 18 bases sitting between them. Germline V gene data show CDR1 as LGHNA and CDR2 as YNFKEQ. CDR3 length: 19 amino acids. The chain's CDR3 is CASSQDGVLVSLAKNIQYF. As DNA, the CDR3 is TGTGCCAGCAGCCAAGATGGGGTTTTGGTGTCACTAGCCAAAAACATTCAGTACTTC.

This clonotype was seen only a few times. The chain employs TRBV3-1 and TRBJ1-1, with D possibly matching TRBD1 (5 bases). Germline CDR1 reads LGHDT; CDR2 reads YNNKEL (reference sequence). This CDR3 spans 13 amino acids. V was trimmed by 4 bases and J by 7 bases, leaving 13 bases between them. CDR3 coding DNA: TGTGCCAGCAGCCCGCACGGGGGGGGTGAAGCTTTCTTT. This codes for CASSPHGGGEAFF.

The chain carries TRBV5-4 and TRBJ2-5, with TRBD1 identical over 7 bases. The J call is uncertain, as TRBJ2-7 better fits the DNA end. The V gene's germline CDR1 is SGHNT and CDR2 YYREEE (reference sequence). The CDR3 extends over 15 amino acids. The CDR3 sequence: CASSLSGTANYEQYF. CDR3 bases: TGTGCCAGCAGCTTGTCAGGGACAGCAAACTACGAGCAGTACTTC.

This clonotype was seen ten or more times. One end of the junction fails to match germline, which may point to a read error. CDR3: CASSLAGREQFF. Written as DNA, the CDR3 is TGCGCCAGCAGCCTAGCTGGACGAGAGCAGTTCTTC. The J gene is TRBJ2-1, the V gene TRBV12-3 or TRBV12-4, with D tentatively TRBD2 (5 bases). The CDR3 length is 12 residues.

This clonotype was observed a handful of times. V gene TRBV20-1 combines with J gene TRBJ1-5; D ambiguous. Between the trimmed V and J ends, which lost 5 bases and 0 bases, there was a span of 11 bases. The germline CDR1 and CDR2 sequences are DFQATT and SNEGSKA (reference sequence). The CDR3 loop spans 14 amino acids. CDR3 residues: CSASAKNSNQPQHF. In nucleotides, the CDR3 is TGCAGTGCTTCCGCGAAGAATAGCAATCAGCCCCAGCATTTT.

This clonotype came up a few times. V and J are TRBV6-5 and TRBJ2-1; possibly TRBD1 or TRBD2 for D (7 bases each). With 2 bases removed from V and 4 bases from J, the gap between germline ends came to 15 bases. Germline lookup yields CDR1 MNHEY and CDR2 SVGAGI. The CDR3 loop spans 16 amino acids. The CDR3: CASSYEPGGLYNEQFF. DNA for the CDR3: TGTGCCAGCAGTTACGAGCCAGGGGGACTATACAATGAGCAGTTCTTC.

V usage is TRBV20-1 and J usage is TRBJ2-1, with TRBD2 matching 11 bases. Germline CDR1 reads DFQATT; CDR2 reads SNEGSKA (reference sequence). The CDR3 runs to 16 residues. Germline trimming cut 6 bases from V and 4 bases from J; bases unmatched to any gene: 11. The CDR3 DNA reads as TGCAGTGCCGAAACAAGTAGCGGGGGGGTGTACAATGAGCAGTTCTTC. This translates into CSAETSSGGVYNEQFF.

The CDR3 DNA reads as TGCGCCAGCAGGGACAGGGTCTCTTCTGAAGCTTTCTTT. It translates to CASRDRVSSEAFF. The V and J genes are TRBV5-1 and TRBJ1-1; 8 bases line up with TRBD1. Germline V gene lookup returns CDR1 SGHRS and CDR2 YFSETQ. J was trimmed by 6 bases and V by 5 bases; bases with no gene match: 6. This CDR3 region has 13 residues.

In this sample, this clonotype turned up a few times. The V gene is TRBV27, the J gene TRBJ1-2; no reliable D call. CDR1 MNHEY and CDR2 SMNVEV come from the germline V gene (reference sequence). V gave up 0 bases and J gave up 1 base, with 15 bases separating them. This CDR3 comprises 17 residues. As DNA, the CDR3 is TGTGCCAGCAGTTTATCGACTTCCGGCAGGAGTAACTATGGCTACACCTTC. It yields the protein CASSLSTSGRSNYGYTF.

This sequence joins TRBV27 and TRBJ1-6; perhaps TRBD1 as D (6 bases). The CDR3 is 15 residues long. The germline V gene has CDR1 MNHEY and CDR2 SMNVEV (reference sequence). V lost 10 bases to trimming and J lost 7 bases, with 20 bases between them. CDR3 nucleotides: TGTGCCACCCGACCTCCGGGGACAAACAATTCACCCCTCCACTTT. Translating gives CATRPPGTNNSPLHF.

The chain recombines TRBV27 with TRBJ1-1; 8 nucleotides match TRBD1. There are 13 residues in the CDR3. V gave up 6 bases and J gave up 11 bases; unmatched junction bases: 11. CDR1 is MNHEY, CDR2 SMNVEV, per germline (reference sequence). The CDR3 bases are TGTGCCAGCAGGGGCAGGGGGCGCGTTGGTGCTTTCTTT. Translating gives CASRGRGRVGAFF.

For this clonotype: At one end, the junction sequence differs from germline, possibly due to a read error. The V call is TRBV10-3, the J call TRBJ2-3; D remains unclear. Germline V gives CDR1 ENHRY, CDR2 SYGVKD. This CDR3 has 12 amino acids. The CDR3 sequence: CSIRPETDTQYF. CDR3 in DNA: TGTTCCATCAGGCCGGAGACAGATACGCAGTATTTT.

V and J are TRBV6-5 and TRBJ1-2, with unresolved D. Germline V CDR1 and CDR2: MNHEY, SVGAGI. This CDR3 is built from 14 residues. Trimming took off 5 bases at V and 4 bases at J, with 14 bases between the two ends. The CDR3 region is CASSTASRSYGYTF. In nucleotides, the CDR3 is TGTGCCAGCAGTACCGCCTCCCGAAGCTATGGCTACACCTTC.

This clonotype occurred a few times. The chain is built from TRBV9 and TRBJ1-2; D not resolved. The CDR3 loop spans 14 amino acids. CDR1 and CDR2 (germline): SGDLS, YYNGEE. Trimming removed 0 bases from V and 3 bases from J, with 9 bases in between. CDR3 region: CASSVVPEHYGYTF. CDR3 DNA sequence: TGTGCCAGCAGCGTAGTTCCAGAGCACTATGGCTACACCTTC.

This chain uses TRBV12-1 with TRBJ2-3; the table's D call, TRBD2, was not checked against the DNA. TRBV12-1 is listed as a pseudogene. The CDR3 has 16 residues. The CDR3, as DNA: TGTGCCGGCAGCTCGAGGACTAGCACTAGCACAGATACGCAGTATTTT. Translating it yields CAGSSRTSTSTDTQYF.

V is TRBV20-1 and J is TRBJ2-2; weak D call: TRBD2 (5 bases). The CDR3 loop spans 13 amino acids. Germline assignment: CDR1 DFQATT and CDR2 SNEGSKA (reference sequence). V dropped 3 bases and J dropped 6 bases, with 11 bases sitting between them. CDR3 DNA: TGCAGTGCTAGGGTAGCGACGGCCGGGGAGCTGTTTTTT. It yields the protein CSARVATAGELFF.

The chain joins TRBV29-1 to TRBJ2-1; tentatively, D is TRBD2 (6 bases). The V end lost 1 base, the J end lost 0 bases, and 16 bases lay between the germline ends. Germline CDR1 and CDR2: SQVTM and ANQGSEA. The CDR3 runs to 17 residues. For the CDR3, the DNA is TGCAGCGTTGAAGGCTCGGGACTCTCCCTCTCCTACAATGAGCAGTTCTTC. It specifies CSVEGSGLSLSYNEQFF.

V gene TRBV20-1 combines with J gene TRBJ1-2; D is ambiguous. V lost 5 bases and J lost 2, with 15 bases in between. The CDR3 is made up of 14 amino acids. Per germline, CDR1 DFQATT and CDR2 SNEGSKA (reference sequence). DNA of the CDR3: TGCAGTGCTTACCCCAGTGCTCTCAACTATGGCTACACCTTC. Its translation is CSAYPSALNYGYTF.

Note on this clonotype: At one end the junction does not follow the germline gene, possibly because of a read error. V gene TRBV5-6 combines with J gene TRBJ2-3, with TRBD2 identical over 8 bases. Per germline, CDR1 SGHDT and CDR2 YYEEEE. The CDR3 is 16 amino acids. The CDR3 nucleotides read TGTGTCAGCAGCCCACCTGGGACTAGATACACAGATACGCAGTATTTT. Its translation: CVSSPPGTRYTDTQYF.

The V gene is TRBV3-1, the J gene TRBJ1-6; D uncertain. There are 16 residues in the CDR3. The V gene's germline CDR1 is LGHDT and CDR2 YNNKEL (reference sequence). Trimming removed 1 base from V and 2 bases from J, with 9 bases in between. The CDR3 DNA reads TGTGCCAGCAGCCAAGGAGGGCGGACCTATAATTCACCCCTCCACTTT. This translates into CASSQGGRTYNSPLHF.

The J gene is TRBJ1-5, the V gene TRBV4-1; weak D call: TRBD1 (5 bases). V was shortened by 0 bases and J by 2 bases, with 11 bases between the two germline ends. The CDR3 covers 16 residues. The germline gives CDR1 MGHRA, CDR2 YSYEKL. CDR3 sequence: CASSQEQRDRNQPQHF. CDR3 nucleotides: TGCGCCAGCAGCCAAGAACAAAGGGACCGCAATCAGCCCCAGCATTTT.

This chain connects TRBV25-1 to TRBJ1-1, with D possibly being TRBD1 (6 bases). The V gene lost 4 bases and the J gene lost 4 bases, with 25 bases spanning the gap. CDR3 length: 18 amino acids. Germline CDR1 reads MGHDK; CDR2 reads SYGVNS. CDR3 sequence reads: CASSAVLGQGETGTEAFF. The CDR3 coding sequence is TGTGCCAGCAGTGCGGTCCTGGGACAAGGGGAAACGGGCACTGAAGCTTTCTTT.

This clonotype turned up a few times. The J gene is TRBJ2-5, the V gene TRBV29-1; D might be TRBD1 (6 bases). V was shortened by 3 bases and J by 3 bases, with 11 bases between the two germline ends. CDR3 size: 13 residues. Germline V gene sequence: CDR1 SQVTM, CDR2 ANQGSEA. The CDR3 here is CSVESDREETQYF. The DNA for the CDR3 is TGCAGCGTTGAGTCGGACAGAGAAGAGACCCAGTACTTC.

The chain recombines TRBV9 with TRBJ2-2; TRBD2 agrees at 12 bases. This CDR3 is built from 20 residues. From germline, CDR1 is SGDLS and CDR2 YYNGEE. Losses at the gene ends were 4 bases for V and 1 base for J; bases not matched to a gene: 14. CDR3 in amino acids: CASSRADPTSGGLNTGELFF. The CDR3 DNA is TGTGCCAGCAGCCGTGCCGACCCGACTAGCGGGGGCCTGAACACCGGGGAGCTGTTTTTT.

V is TRBV5-1 and J is TRBJ1-2, with D unresolved. With 0 bases removed from V and 3 bases from J, the gap between germline ends came to 15 bases. CDR3 size: 16 residues. CDR1 SGHRS and CDR2 YFSETQ come from the germline V gene. The CDR3 DNA reads as TGCGCCAGCAGCTTGGAGGCCCGACCTGCAGACTATGGCTACACCTTC. It specifies CASSLEARPADYGYTF.